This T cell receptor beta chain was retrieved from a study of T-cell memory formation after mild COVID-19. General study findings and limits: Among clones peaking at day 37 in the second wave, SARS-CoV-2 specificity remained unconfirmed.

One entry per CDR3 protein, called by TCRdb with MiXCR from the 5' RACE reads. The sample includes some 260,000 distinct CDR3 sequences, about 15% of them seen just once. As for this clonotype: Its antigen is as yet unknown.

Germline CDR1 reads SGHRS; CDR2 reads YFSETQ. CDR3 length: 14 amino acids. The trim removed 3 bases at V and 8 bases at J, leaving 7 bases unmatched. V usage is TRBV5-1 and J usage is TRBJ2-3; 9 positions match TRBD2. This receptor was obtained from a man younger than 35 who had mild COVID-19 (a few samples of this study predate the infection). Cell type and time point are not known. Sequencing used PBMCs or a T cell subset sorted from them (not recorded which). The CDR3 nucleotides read TGCGCCAGCAGCTGGGGGGGACTAGCTCCTACGCAGTATTTT. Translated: CASSWGGLAPTQYF. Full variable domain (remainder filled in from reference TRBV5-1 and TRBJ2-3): KAGVTQTPRYLIKTRGQQVTLSCSPISGHRSVSWYQQTPGQGLQFLFEYFSETQRNKGNFPGRFSGRQFSNSRSEMNVSTLELGDSALYLCASSWGGLAPTQYFGPGTRLTVL.